The 12 T cell receptor beta chains reported below all come from one sample, sequenced in a study of T cell responses to AZD1222 COVID-19 vaccine. Repertoires were generated with immunoSEQ multiplex PCR, while TCRdb's copy carries only in-frame clones and drops some. The sample holds roughly 200,000 clones, 88% seen once. This specimen was peripheral blood, taken on day 0 of AZD1222 vaccination. The receptors shown here come from an adult in good health.

This clone occurred a few times. The chain is built from TRBV6-4 and TRBJ1-2, with 7 positions matching TRBD1. V lost 8 bases, J lost 3 bases, and 9 bases stayed unmatched. CDR1 and CDR2 from the germline V gene are MRHNA and SNTAGT. The CDR3 is 14 residues long. The CDR3: CASGTTGWDYGYTF. The DNA of the CDR3 is TGTGCCAGCGGAACGACAGGGTGGGACTATGGCTACACCTTC.

This chain uses TRBV21-1 with TRBJ2-1; TRBD2 is the table's D call, not checked against the DNA. TRBV21-1 is listed as a pseudogene. The length of the CDR3 is 15 residues. The CDR3 DNA follows: TGTGCCTACTCGGGAGGGGGTACTAGCTACAATGAGCAGTTCTTC. Amino acid sequence: CAYSGGGTSYNEQFF.

The gene calls are TRBV6-5 and TRBJ1-1; D remains ambiguous. Trimming removed 10 bases at V and 1 base at J, with 13 bases between. The CDR3 totals 13 residues. Germline V CDR1 and CDR2: MNHEY, SVGAGI. CDR3 DNA sequence: TGTGCCACTTCCTGGACTGGGAACACTGAAGCTTTCTTT. Translation gives CATSWTGNTEAFF.

The V call is TRBV23-1, the J call TRBJ2-7; TRBD1 matches 7 bases. TRBV23-1 is annotated as an ORF whose role is uncertain. The CDR3 is 12 residues long. The trim removed 4 bases at V and 12 bases at J, leaving 9 bases unmatched. The CDR3: CASSLSGTDPYF. CDR3 nucleotides: TGCGCCAGCAGTCTTTCGGGGACAGATCCGTACTTC.

J is TRBJ2-7 and V is TRBV7-9; TRBD1 is a possible D gene (6 bases). This CDR3 spans 12 amino acids. In germline, CDR1 is SEHNR, CDR2 FQNEAQ (reference sequence). V lost 4 bases and J 5 bases, leaving 9 bases between the germline ends. The DNA for the CDR3 is TGTGCCAGCAGCTCAACAGGGAACGAGCAGTACTTC. Protein sequence: CASSSTGNEQYF.

The genes are TRBV20-1 and TRBJ2-5; TRBD2 might be the D (5 bases). V was clipped by 7 bases and J by 2 bases, with 8 bases between them. This CDR3 comprises 11 residues. Germline loops: CDR1 DFQATT, CDR2 SNEGSKA (reference sequence). The CDR3 protein is CSGTAQETQYF. Written as DNA, the CDR3 is TGCAGTGGGACTGCTCAAGAGACCCAGTACTTC.

V is TRBV19 and J is TRBJ1-2; 7 bases map to TRBD1. J gave up 4 bases and V 3 bases, and 11 bases lay outside the gene matches. Germline CDR1 and CDR2: LNHDA and SQIVND (reference sequence). The CDR3 consists of 16 residues. The CDR3 loop is CASSMRTPGQSYGYTF. The CDR3 coding sequence is TGTGCCAGTAGTATGAGGACTCCGGGACAGAGCTATGGCTACACCTTC.

This chain joins TRBV7-3 and TRBJ1-1, with D perhaps matching TRBD1 (5 bases). V was pared by 3 bases and J by 6 bases, with 20 bases between. The CDR3 has 16 amino acids. CDR1 is SGHTA, CDR2 FQGTGA, per germline. The DNA for the CDR3 is TGTGCCAGCAGCTTTTTTCTCCGCCAGGGCCCCTCTGAAGCTTTCTTT. It translates to CASSFFLRQGPSEAFF.

The J gene is TRBJ2-7, the V gene TRBV27; the D gene could be TRBD1 or TRBD2 (5 bases each). The CDR3 spans 15 residues. V shed 8 bases and J shed 6 bases, with 23 bases lying between them. Germline loops: CDR1 MNHEY, CDR2 SMNVEV (reference sequence). The CDR3 sequence is CASALSGTVWTEQYF. CDR3 nucleotides: TGTGCCAGCGCTCTTTCCGGGACGGTCTGGACCGAGCAGTACTTC.

V is TRBV29-1 and J is TRBJ1-1; 8 bases are shared with TRBD1. The CDR3 loop spans 12 amino acids. Germline V gene lookup returns CDR1 SQVTM and CDR2 ANQGSEA. J lost 5 bases, V lost 5 bases, and 4 bases had no gene match. In nucleotides, the CDR3 is TGCAGCGTTACGACAGGGGTTACTGAAGCTTTCTTT. It is translated as CSVTTGVTEAFF.

V is TRBV11-2 and J is TRBJ2-7, with TRBD2 matching 7 bases. V lost 0 bases to trimming and J lost 2 bases; unmatched junction nucleotides: 4. CDR1 is SGHAT and CDR2 is FQNNGV in the germline V gene. This CDR3 has 15 residues. The CDR3 here is CASSLEAGRAYEQYF. Here the CDR3 DNA reads TGTGCCAGCAGCTTAGAGGCAGGGAGGGCCTACGAGCAGTACTTC. Full variable domain (remainder filled in from reference TRBV11-2 and TRBJ2-7): EAGVAQSPRYKIIEKRQSVAFWCNPISGHATLYWYQQILGQGPKLLIQFQNNGVVDDSQLPKDRFSAERLKGVDSTLKIQPAKLEDSAVYLCASSLEAGRAYEQYFGPGTRLTVT.

The V gene is TRBV5-1, the J gene TRBJ1-2; D call uncertain. CDR1 and CDR2 from the germline V gene are SGHRS and YFSETQ. The CDR3 spans 15 residues. V lost 0 bases and J lost 4, with 13 bases in between. In nucleotides, the CDR3 is TGCGCCAGCAGCTTGGCCGCAGACGGAAGCTATGGCTACACCTTC. It is translated as CASSLAADGSYGYTF.